This T cell receptor beta chain is drawn from a study of T-cell reconstitution after alpha-beta-depleted transplantation in children. Study observations and caveats: It was reported that alpha-beta T cells came from several hundred expanded graft clones (about two months after transplant).

Unique molecular identifiers tagged the TCRbeta library. TCRdb recomputed calls from the PCR reads with MiXCR, one row per CDR3 protein. The data show 610,000 or so distinct CDR3 sequences, roughly 30% seen once. From germline, CDR1 is MGHRA and CDR2 YSYEKL. CDR3 length: 15 residues. V shed 0 bases and J 9 bases; nucleotides not matched to a gene: 10. A remark on this clonotype: What it binds is unknown.

The J gene is TRBJ1-2, the V gene TRBV4-1; 7 bases line up with TRBD1. The sequence derives from a boy under two years old with Wiskott-Aldrich syndrome, due to receive a stem cell transplant. Sequencing was performed on PBMCs, taken before TCRalphabeta/CD19-depleted stem cell transplant. The CDR3 reads CASSQDQGVLRSYTF. The CDR3, as DNA: TGCGCCAGCAGCCAAGATCAGGGGGTCCTTCGTAGCTACACCTTC.